This TCR beta chain was profiled in a study of low-dose radiotherapy and immunotherapy resistance in tumors. In the study overall: Given every two weeks, intravenous cyclophosphamide 200 mg/m2 preceded radiation and immunotherapy by one day.

The ends lost 1 base at V and 7 bases at J; junction bases unmatched: 8. There are 16 residues in the CDR3. CDR1 is SGHTA, CDR2 FQGNSA, per germline. With TRAV- and TRBV-specific primers, first-strand cDNA was made, covering the alpha and beta chains. PCR amplification of the TCRs was performed with Phusion for 15 to 25 PCR cycles, and it relied on a constant-region primer together with a V-primer adapter. TCRdb re-called the reads with MiXCR, one entry per CDR3 protein. The repertoire holds just over 90,000 distinct CDR3 sequences, with 20% as singletons. Regarding time point: after trial treatment. Indicated treatment: LDRT plus nivolumab, ipilimumab, low-dose cyclophosphamide and aspirin (RACIN trial). Low-dose radiotherapy and low-dose cyclophosphamide, together with aspirin, ipilimumab and nivolumab, were given to donors. Qualifying patients carried advanced solid tumors devoid of tumor-infiltrating lymphocytes.

The TCR originated in a female donor with ovarian cancer. The V call is TRBV7-2, the J call TRBJ2-1; 9 positions match TRBD2. This specimen was PBMCs, taken after low-dose radiotherapy plus immunotherapy. Written as DNA, the CDR3 is TGTGCCAGCAGCTTAGACTCAGCGGGGGGAATAAATGAGCAGTTCTTC. It codes for CASSLDSAGGINEQFF. Together with reference TRBV7-2 and TRBJ2-1, the CDR3 gives the full variable domain: GAGVSQSPSNKVTEKGKDVELRCDPISGHTALYWYRQSLGQGLEFLIYFQGNSAPDKSGLPSDRFSAERTGGSVSTLTIQRTQQEDSAVYLCASSLDSAGGINEQFFGPGTRLTVL.